The 8 T cell receptor beta chains below all came from one sample that was sequenced in a study of blood T cells in healthy people across ages. Next came a second PCR, run for about 6 to 12 cycles, which used a sample-barcoded 5' primer along with a J-beta primer mix. TCRdb used MiXCR to reprocess the 5' RACE reads, holding one entry per CDR3 protein. This sample yields 850,000 to 1,100,000 distinct CDR3 sequences, of which 35% to 40% are seen a single time; less than 15% belongs to the top ten. The specimen sequenced was blood. These receptors originate from a man aged 18 to 35 in good health.

The chain is built from TRBV20-1 and TRBJ1-1, with no clear D. The CDR3 totals 14 residues. CDR1 and CDR2 from the germline V gene are DFQATT and SNEGSKA (reference sequence). V lost 4 bases, J lost 2 bases, and 14 bases lay in between. The CDR3, as DNA: TGCAGTGCTATTCCGCCCGGCGTCAACACTGAAGCTTTCTTT. The encoded protein is CSAIPPGVNTEAFF.

This clonotype was detected a few times. This chain links TRBV7-2 with TRBJ1-2; no clear D. Germline CDR1 SGHTA, CDR2 FQGNSA. V lost 2 bases and J lost 7, with 8 bases in between. The CDR3 totals 12 residues. CDR3 sequence: CASSLIRAGYTF. The CDR3, as DNA: TGTGCCAGCAGCTTAATAAGGGCTGGCTACACCTTC. Complete variable domain (other parts from reference TRBV7-2 and TRBJ1-2): GAGVSQSPSNKVTEKGKDVELRCDPISGHTALYWYRQSLGQGLEFLIYFQGNSAPDKSGLPSDRFSAERTGGSVSTLTIQRTQQEDSAVYLCASSLIRAGYTFGSGTRLTVV.

The V gene is TRBV5-1, the J gene TRBJ2-1; D possibly corresponds to TRBD2 (5 bases). The CDR3 contains 16 residues. Trimming stripped 4 bases from V and 0 bases from J, with 14 bases between. The germline V gene has CDR1 SGHRS and CDR2 YFSETQ. The CDR3 sequence is CASSPGFSSSYNEQFF. CDR3 nucleotides: TGCGCCAGCAGCCCGGGATTTAGTAGCTCCTACAATGAGCAGTTCTTC.

The chain employs TRBV12-3 or TRBV12-4 and TRBJ1-2; maybe TRBD1 (5 bases). The V end was cut by 1 base, the J end by 7 bases, with 19 bases between. This CDR3 has 16 amino acids. The CDR3 DNA reads TGTGCCAGCAGTTTAGTCCCAGGGAGCATTGACCCTGGCTACACCTTC. Residues: CASSLVPGSIDPGYTF.

The chain has TRBV11-2 and TRBJ1-3; a possible D gene is TRBD1 (6 bases). Trimming shortened V by 1 base and J by 2 bases, and 24 bases separated the two germline ends. This CDR3 has 20 residues. Germline lookup yields CDR1 SGHAT and CDR2 FQNNGV. The CDR3: CASSLASRAYRASTGNTIYF. The CDR3 bases are TGTGCCAGCAGCTTAGCATCTAGGGCCTACAGGGCCTCTACTGGAAACACCATATATTTT.

Only a few counts were recorded for this clonotype. The J gene is TRBJ2-2, the V gene TRBV4-2; D is unresolved. This CDR3 has 15 amino acids. CDR1 is LGHNA and CDR2 is YNFKEQ in the germline V gene. The V end was cut by 3 bases, the J end by 3 bases, with 11 bases between. This CDR3 is CASSQAGVDTGELFF. In nucleotides, the CDR3 is TGTGCCAGCAGCCAGGCTGGGGTTGACACCGGGGAGCTGTTTTTT.

This chain uses TRBV4-1 with TRBJ1-2; D possibly corresponds to TRBD1 (6 bases). Germline V gives CDR1 MGHRA, CDR2 YSYEKL. V shed 2 bases and J shed 3 bases, with 13 bases lying between them. CDR3 size: 15 residues. The DNA of the CDR3 is TGCGCCAGCAGCCAAATACAGGGCTTGGACTATGGCTACACCTTC. It translates to CASSQIQGLDYGYTF.

The V gene is TRBV12-3 or TRBV12-4, the J gene TRBJ1-2; 10 bases map to TRBD1. The V and J ends lost 6 bases and 7 bases, in that order; junction bases with no gene match: 8. This CDR3 is built from 14 residues. In DNA, the CDR3 is TGTGCCAGCAGCCCCGGACAGGGGGTCTTTGGCTACACCTTC. It codes for CASSPGQGVFGYTF.